This T cell receptor beta chain was identified during a study of blood T cell repertoires in COVID-19. About the study: Whether acute or convalescent, the COVID-19 samples came from the United States, Italy and Spain. T cells, B-cell-depleted T cells, or PBMCs provided the cDNA or gDNA that served as material.

As originally analysed: Quantification of nucleated cells was approximated via reference gene primer amplification. Using immunoSEQ multiplex PCR, the repertoire was profiled, and TCRdb retains in-frame clones only, with some absent. That table is the source of V, J and clone size, and D and trimming were worked out from the DNA. The sample lists approximately 85,000 clones, around 84% occurring once. V was pared by 1 base and J by 5 bases, with 7 bases of the junction left unmatched. CDR1 and CDR2 (germline): SGHVS, FNYEAQ. This CDR3 spans 15 amino acids. This chain joins TRBV7-6 and TRBJ1-1; 7 positions agree with TRBD1. Sequencing was carried out using peripheral blood. The clonotype originates from a woman of 80 years or more in a cohort sampled during active or convalescent COVID-19. In DNA form, the CDR3 reads TGTGCCAGCAGCTTAGTCCCGACAGGGCAGACTGAAGCTTTCTTT. This gives the protein CASSLVPTGQTEAFF.